The 17 T cell receptor beta chains presented below share a single source sample, sequenced in a study of blood T cells in healthy people across ages. Primed by a sample-barcoded 5' primer and a J-beta primer mix, a second PCR proceeded for about 6 to 12 cycles. TCRdb re-called the 5' RACE reads through MiXCR, storing one row per CDR3 protein. The data hold around 1.5 million distinct CDR3 sequences, with roughly 32% observed a single time. Sequencing was done on a sample of blood. These receptors all stem from a woman aged 30 to 39 in good health.

This rearrangement joins TRBV4-2 to TRBJ2-3; TRBD2 matches 8 bases. This CDR3 spans 17 amino acids. Per germline, CDR1 LGHNA and CDR2 YNFKEQ. Trimming removed 3 bases from V and 1 base from J; junction bases left unmatched: 9. CDR3 amino acids: CASSQDIGGLGTDTQYF. As DNA, the CDR3 is TGTGCCAGCAGCCAGGACATAGGGGGACTAGGCACAGATACGCAGTATTTT.

The chain uses TRBV11-3 and TRBJ2-5; 7 bases agree with TRBD2. CDR1 and CDR2 from the germline V gene are SGHNT and YENEEA. The CDR3 totals 14 residues. The V segment lost 5 bases and the J segment 1 base; nucleotides outside the gene matches: 4. The CDR3, as DNA: TGTGCCAGCAGCGAGACTAGCCTCCAAGAGACCCAGTACTTC. Its protein product is CASSETSLQETQYF.

This rearrangement joins TRBV2 to TRBJ2-5, with 7 bases aligning to TRBD2. Trimming took 5 bases from V and 5 from J; bases not matched to a gene: 11. Germline V gene sequence: CDR1 SNHLY, CDR2 FYNNEI. The CDR3 totals 15 residues. CDR3 residues: CASSPGTMRMETQYF. Written as DNA, the CDR3 is TGTGCCAGCAGTCCCGGGACTATGCGAATGGAGACCCAGTACTTC. The variable domain in full, with the rest retrieved from reference TRBV2 and TRBJ2-5, is EPEVTQTPSHQVTQMGQEVILRCVPISNHLYFYWYRQILGQKVEFLVSFYNNEISEKSEIFDDQFSVERPDGSNFTLKIRSTKLEDSAMYFCASSPGTMRMETQYFGPGTRLLVL.

This clonotype was observed many times. V usage is TRBV29-1 and J usage is TRBJ2-1; the D gene is possibly TRBD1 (6 bases). CDR1 SQVTM and CDR2 ANQGSEA come from the germline V gene. The CDR3 loop spans 14 amino acids. Trimming removed 7 bases from V and 3 bases from J, with 16 bases in between. The CDR3 here is CSALRQENYNEQFF. CDR3 bases: TGCAGCGCCCTCCGACAGGAGAACTACAATGAGCAGTTCTTC.

This clonotype was picked up a small number of times. V gene TRBV3-1 combines with J gene TRBJ2-1; D unclear. The CDR3 covers 15 residues. CDR1 and CDR2 from the germline V gene are LGHDT and YNNKEL (reference sequence). Trimming pared 1 base from V and 8 bases from J, leaving 15 bases between. The CDR3 loop reads CASSQGGASRYEQFF. The CDR3 nucleotides read TGTGCCAGCAGCCAAGGAGGAGCTAGTAGGTATGAGCAGTTCTTC.

This clonotype showed up just a few times. The chain recombines TRBV6-5 with TRBJ2-1; the match to TRBD1 covers 9 bases. V trimming: 2 bases; J trimming: 2 bases; junction bases outside the gene matches: 1. Germline-derived CDR1 and CDR2 are MNHEY and SVGAGI. The CDR3 is 15 amino acids. The CDR3 reads CASSYTGGPYNEQFF. DNA of the CDR3: TGTGCCAGCAGTTACACAGGGGGCCCCTACAATGAGCAGTTCTTC.

This sequence joins TRBV7-9 and TRBJ2-3; 9 bases fit TRBD1. This CDR3 comprises 19 residues. Germline CDR1 SEHNR, CDR2 FQNEAQ (reference sequence). V lost 5 bases, J lost 2 bases, and 17 bases stayed unmatched. The CDR3 protein is CASSPIRGQGVEPTDTQYF. In nucleotides, the CDR3 is TGTGCCAGCAGCCCGATTAGGGGACAGGGCGTCGAACCCACAGATACGCAGTATTTT.

This clonotype was detected a few times. The J gene is TRBJ2-1, the V gene TRBV7-3; TRBD2 agrees at 7 bases. Germline V lookup: CDR1 SGHTA, CDR2 FQGTGA. CDR3 length equals 17 residues. Germline trimming cut 6 bases from V and 5 bases from J; bases unmatched to any gene: 16. The chain's CDR3 is CASRPSSGLAANNEQFF. CDR3 DNA: TGTGCCAGCAGGCCATCGTCCGGGCTAGCGGCCAACAATGAGCAGTTCTTC. Drawing the rest from reference TRBV7-3 and TRBJ2-1, the complete variable domain is GAGVSQTPSNKVTEKGKYVELRCDPISGHTALYWYRQSLGQGPEFLIYFQGTGAADDSGLPNDRFFAVRPEGSVSTLKIQRTERGDSAVYLCASRPSSGLAANNEQFFGPGTRLTVL.

The chain recombines TRBV7-2 with TRBJ2-7, with D tentatively TRBD1 (5 bases). V shed 5 bases and J shed 0 bases, with 17 bases lying between them. The CDR3 covers 16 residues. Germline V lookup: CDR1 SGHTA, CDR2 FQGNSA. DNA of the CDR3: TGTGCCAGCAGCGTATCTTGGACATCCCCCTCCTACGAGCAGTACTTC. Translation: CASSVSWTSPSYEQYF.

This clonotype was recorded a few times. J is TRBJ2-5 and V is TRBV7-6, with a weak D call TRBD1 (5 bases). Germline lookup yields CDR1 SGHVS and CDR2 FNYEAQ. This CDR3 is built from 14 residues. V dropped 3 bases and J dropped 2 bases, with 10 bases sitting between them. In nucleotides, the CDR3 is TGTGCCAGCAGCTTCAGGGTCCTGCAAGAGACCCAGTACTTC. It is translated as CASSFRVLQETQYF.

The sample holds a few counts of this clonotype. The chain joins TRBV5-1 to TRBJ1-2, with 7 bases lining up with TRBD1. V gave up 3 bases and J gave up 4 bases; unmatched junction bases: 12. The CDR3 totals 16 residues. Germline assignment: CDR1 SGHRS and CDR2 YFSETQ. The CDR3 region is CASSWETGKDFYGYTF. CDR3 DNA: TGCGCCAGCAGCTGGGAGACAGGGAAAGACTTCTATGGCTACACCTTC.

At least ten counts were recorded for this clonotype. V is TRBV7-3 and J is TRBJ2-1, with 8 positions matching TRBD2. The CDR3 spans 15 residues. Germline CDR1 is SGHTA and CDR2 is FQGTGA. After removal of 5 bases from V and 0 bases from J, the junction contained 3 bases not matched to a gene. Here the CDR3 reads CASSHSGDSYNEQFF. CDR3 sequence (DNA): TGTGCCAGCAGCCATAGCGGGGACTCCTACAATGAGCAGTTCTTC.

This clonotype has ten or more counts. The V call is TRBV7-9, the J call TRBJ2-1; the match to TRBD2 covers 8 bases. The germline V gene has CDR1 SEHNR and CDR2 FQNEAQ (reference sequence). The CDR3 is 16 residues long. Trimming took 2 bases from V and 3 from J; bases not matched to a gene: 6. Here the CDR3 reads CASSLNSSGVYNEQFF. The CDR3 region has the DNA TGTGCCAGCAGCTTAAACAGTAGCGGGGTCTACAATGAGCAGTTCTTC. The full variable domain, with the rest looked up from reference TRBV7-9 and TRBJ2-1, is DTGVSQNPRHKITKRGQNVTFRCDPISEHNRLYWYRQTLGQGPEFLTYFQNEAQLEKSRLLSDRFSAERPKGSFSTLEIQRTEQGDSAMYLCASSLNSSGVYNEQFFGPGTRLTVL.

This clonotype has ten or more counts. The junction shows a germline mismatch at one end, possibly a read error. V gene TRBV3-1 combines with J gene TRBJ2-5, with D tentatively TRBD1 (6 bases). The V gene's germline CDR1 is LGHDT and CDR2 YNNKEL (reference sequence). The CDR3 sequence is 15 residues long. CDR3 in amino acids: CASSQGRGLQETQYF. In DNA form, the CDR3 reads TGCGCCAGCAGCCAAGGCAGGGGTTTGCAAGAGACCCAGTACTTC.

The table lists this clonotype with many counts. The rearrangement joins TRBV7-2 to TRBJ2-7; D possibly uses TRBD1 or TRBD2 (5 bases each). CDR1 is SGHTA and CDR2 is FQGNSA in the germline V gene. This CDR3 is built from 13 residues. V lost 5 bases and J 2 bases, leaving 10 bases between the germline ends. The CDR3 loop reads CASSIGGAYEQYF. CDR3 in DNA: TGTGCCAGCAGCATTGGGGGAGCCTACGAGCAGTACTTC.

This chain joins TRBV7-9 and TRBJ2-7; no clear D gene. The CDR3 runs to 14 residues. Between the trimmed V and J ends, which lost 2 bases and 0 bases, there was a span of 8 bases. Germline-derived CDR1 and CDR2 are SEHNR and FQNEAQ (reference sequence). The chain's CDR3 is CASSLNLGSYEQYF. The CDR3 DNA is TGTGCCAGCAGCTTAAACTTAGGCTCCTACGAGCAGTACTTC.

This clonotype was counted a few times. V gene TRBV28 combines with J gene TRBJ2-7, with TRBD2 matching 8 bases. The J call may be mistaken, given a closer DNA end match to TRBJ2-5. CDR1 is MDHEN, CDR2 SYDVKM, per germline. This CDR3 comprises 15 residues. DNA for the CDR3: TGTGCCAGCAGTTTATTCGGGGGGGGGATGGAGACCCAGTACTTC. This translates into CASSLFGGGMETQYF.